This TCR beta chain was found in a study of blood T cell repertoires in COVID-19. The germline V gene has CDR1 SGHTA and CDR2 FQGTGA. Losses at the gene ends were 2 bases for V and 8 bases for J; bases not matched to a gene: 8. This CDR3 has 15 amino acids. Method: immunoSEQ multiplex PCR; TCRdb's copy keeps in-frame clones and lacks some. The sample records some 170,000 clones, about 78% being singletons. This receptor was obtained from a woman aged 50 to 60 with active or convalescent COVID-19. Sequenced input: peripheral blood. The rearrangement links TRBV7-3 to TRBJ2-3; 9 bases are a match to TRBD2. The CDR3: CASSLVAGARGTQYF. CDR3 nucleotide sequence: TGTGCCAGCAGCTTAGTAGCGGGGGCCCGAGGTACGCAGTATTTT.